This T cell receptor (beta chain) was captured by sequencing in a study of neurological immune-mediated disorders. As for the cDNA, it was generated by 5'RACE with 10-nucleotide random UMIs. From 15-18 subjects, over 160 million TCR-beta sequences were obtained in each sequencing run. Via MiXCR, TCRdb re-called the 5' RACE reads, giving one row per CDR3 protein. The sample records 53,000 or so distinct CDR3 sequences, about 13% being singletons. As concerns this clonotype: Its matching antigen is unknown.

Trimming pared 5 bases from V and 7 bases from J, leaving 10 bases between. CDR3 size: 12 residues. The germline gives CDR1 SGHAT, CDR2 FQNNGV. Overall study findings and caveats: No sharing of CDR3 amino acid sequences was observed among expanded clones across subjects, suggesting private repertoires in all groups.

The unsorted libraries had their origin in 2 million PBMCs stored at -80 C. The sequence derives from a woman in her sixties with HTLV-1-associated myelopathy (HAM/TSP). The rearrangement joins TRBV11-2 to TRBJ2-3, with D unclear. The material sequenced was PBMCs. The CDR3 sequence is CASSPLPNTQYF. In DNA form, the CDR3 reads TGTGCCAGCAGCCCACTGCCGAATACGCAGTATTTT.